This TCR beta chain was profiled in a study of T cells in Graves' hyperthyroidism and ophthalmopathy. This clonotype occurred many times. Its antigen remains unknown. The V segment lost 4 bases and the J segment 0 bases; nucleotides outside the gene matches: 11. The CDR3 runs 18 residues. Germline CDR1 is MNHNS and CDR2 is SASEGT. Study results and caveats: Expanded thyroid clonotypes (above 0.001) were mostly also found in blood.

Inclusion characteristics of ophthalmopathy patients comprised a Clinical Activity Score of at least 3, a NOSPECS grade of at least 4, and duration under 3 months. Thyroid ultrasound, orbital computed tomography, clinical symptoms, and serum thyroxine and TRAb underpinned diagnoses. There were TCR beta CDR3 regions amplified from RNA transcripts. Initially, a first-round RT-PCR of the TCR CDR3 employed the HTBI primer set. TCRdb used MiXCR to reprocess the multiplex PCR reads, holding one entry per CDR3 protein. The sample lists 500,000 or so distinct CDR3 sequences, approximately 17% seen once, with around 17% in the top ten.

V usage is TRBV6-1 and J usage is TRBJ1-3; 8 bases agree with TRBD1. The TCR sequence derives from a woman aged 18 to 35 with Graves' ophthalmopathy. The material sequenced was blood. Here the CDR3 DNA reads TGTGCCAGCAGTGTCGACAGGGGATTCCAACTCTCTGGAAACACCATATATTTT. Encoded protein: CASSVDRGFQLSGNTIYF.